These 15 T cell receptor beta chains were all obtained from the same sample, sequenced in a study of blood T cell repertoires in COVID-19. Assay: immunoSEQ multiplex PCR; the TCRdb copy retains only in-frame clones and omits some. The repertoire holds approximately 220,000 clones, over 80% seen once, with roughly 1.2% in the top ten. Sequenced input: PBMCs or T cells enriched from blood (not recorded which). The receptors derive from a man aged 25 to 45 who had recovered from COVID-19.

The J gene is TRBJ1-2, the V gene TRBV30; D not resolved. This CDR3 region has 12 residues. CDR1 GTSNPN and CDR2 SVGIG come from the germline V gene (reference sequence). V gave up 0 bases and J gave up 4 bases, with 6 bases separating them. In DNA, the CDR3 is TGTGCCTGGAGTGTATCCAGCTATGGCTACACCTTC. Its translation is CAWSVSSYGYTF.

The chain uses TRBV30 and TRBJ1-2, with D perhaps TRBD1 (6 bases). The CDR3 spans 13 residues. Germline CDR1 and CDR2: GTSNPN and SVGIG (reference sequence). Trimming removed 4 bases from V and 6 bases from J, with 15 bases in between. The CDR3 is CAWTLGGLNGYTF. CDR3 coding DNA: TGTGCCTGGACATTAGGGGGTTTGAATGGCTACACCTTC.

The chain is built from TRBV4-3 and TRBJ2-2; D not certain. The CDR3 runs to 13 residues. Germline loops: CDR1 LGHNA, CDR2 YSLEER. The V and J ends lost 1 base and 4 bases respectively, with 4 bases between them. CDR3 amino acids: CASSQVATGELFF. The CDR3 DNA follows: TGCGCCAGCAGCCAAGTGGCCACCGGGGAGCTGTTTTTT.

The rearrangement links TRBV29-1 to TRBJ1-2; TRBD1 is a possible D gene (6 bases). CDR3 size: 16 residues. Per the germline V gene, CDR1 is SQVTM and CDR2 is ANQGSEA. Trimming cost V 6 bases and J 2 bases, with 22 bases left between them. CDR3 bases: TGCAGCGTGGCTTCGACAGGAGGAGGTGGGAACTATGGCTACACCTTC. It encodes CSVASTGGGGNYGYTF.

In its sample, this clone was seen once. This sequence joins TRBV7-9 and TRBJ1-6; D is unresolved. In germline, CDR1 is SEHNR, CDR2 FQNEAQ (reference sequence). The CDR3 covers 12 residues. V shed 4 bases and J shed 6 bases, with 4 bases lying between them. CDR3 sequence reads: CASSSLNSPLHF. The CDR3 DNA reads TGTGCCAGCAGCTCACTTAATTCACCCCTCCACTTT.

This chain links TRBV19 with TRBJ1-6, with 10 bases lining up with TRBD1. Germline CDR1 is LNHDA and CDR2 is SQIVND (reference sequence). J lost 10 bases, V lost 8 bases, and 5 bases had no gene match. The CDR3 sequence is 13 residues long. For the CDR3, the DNA is TGTGCCAGTGGGGACAGGGGTGAGTCACCCCTCCACTTT. The encoded protein is CASGDRGESPLHF.

This CDR3 is CASSLVASVPSTDTQYF. In nucleotides, the CDR3 is TGTGCCAGCAGCTTAGTCGCTAGCGTTCCTAGCACAGATACGCAGTATTTT. The chain carries TRBV7-6 and TRBJ2-3, with D perhaps matching TRBD2 (6 bases). This CDR3 spans 17 amino acids. The germline V gene has CDR1 SGHVS and CDR2 FNYEAQ. V was pared by 1 base and J by 0 bases, with 14 bases between.

The chain carries TRBV9 and TRBJ1-3; TRBD1 is a possible D gene (5 bases). The CDR3 runs 16 residues. Germline V gives CDR1 SGDLS, CDR2 YYNGEE. The germline V and J ends were trimmed by 0 bases and 0 bases, with 10 bases remaining between them. The CDR3 bases are TGTGCCAGCAGCGTAGCGGGGGACGTCTCTGGAAACACCATATATTTT. It translates to CASSVAGDVSGNTIYF.

The V call is TRBV30, the J call TRBJ2-7; tentatively, D is TRBD1 (5 bases). V was pared by 2 bases and J by 5 bases, with 19 bases between. Germline assignment: CDR1 GTSNPN and CDR2 SVGIG (reference sequence). The CDR3 contains 15 residues. CDR3 nucleotide sequence: TGTGCCTGGAGTCCCTCCCTAACAGGAGTCAACGAGCAGTACTTC. The encoded protein is CAWSPSLTGVNEQYF.

This clone was observed a handful of times. This rearrangement joins TRBV7-9 to TRBJ2-5; D gene unclear. Trimming removed 1 base from V and 2 bases from J, with 11 bases in between. The CDR3 is 15 residues long. Germline loops: CDR1 SEHNR, CDR2 FQNEAQ (reference sequence). The DNA for the CDR3 is TGTGCCAGCAGCTTAGGTGCAGATGAACAAGAGACCCAGTACTTC. This codes for CASSLGADEQETQYF. Full variable domain (missing parts from reference TRBV7-9 and TRBJ2-5): DTGVSQNPRHKITKRGQNVTFRCDPISEHNRLYWYRQTLGQGPEFLTYFQNEAQLEKSRLLSDRFSAERPKGSFSTLEIQRTEQGDSAMYLCASSLGADEQETQYFGPGTRLLVL.

This CDR3 reads CASSPEQIYGYTF. The CDR3 DNA follows: TGTGCCAGCTCACCAGAACAGATCTATGGCTACACCTTC. This chain links TRBV18 with TRBJ1-2; D unclear. Germline lookup yields CDR1 KGHSH and CDR2 LQKENI. Trimming took 2 bases from V and 4 from J, leaving 8 bases between them. The CDR3 contains 13 residues.

The J gene is TRBJ1-5, the V gene TRBV6-2 or TRBV6-3, with D possibly being TRBD1 (6 bases). The ends were cut back, 2 bases at V and 4 bases at J, with 9 bases in the middle. Germline CDR1 MNHEY, CDR2 SVGEGT. The CDR3 loop spans 14 amino acids. The CDR3 DNA reads TGTGCCAGCAGTTACGCAGGGGTAAATCAGCCCCAGCATTTT. It is translated as CASSYAGVNQPQHF.

The V call is TRBV19, the J call TRBJ2-7; 10 bases are shared with TRBD2. With V trimmed by 4 bases and J by 2 bases, 8 bases remained unmatched. The CDR3 runs to 16 residues. The germline gives CDR1 LNHDA, CDR2 SQIVND (reference sequence). The CDR3 loop is CASSSSSGSTTYEQYF. CDR3 DNA sequence: TGTGCCAGTAGTAGCTCTAGCGGGAGTACGACCTACGAGCAGTACTTC.

The chain recombines TRBV7-9 with TRBJ2-7; D is possibly TRBD2 (5 bases). Germline CDR1 is SEHNR and CDR2 is FQNEAQ (reference sequence). The CDR3 runs to 15 residues. Trimming cost V 4 bases and J 6 bases, with 19 bases left between them. The CDR3 spells CASSSGERDGVEQYF. CDR3 sequence (DNA): TGTGCCAGCAGCTCCGGGGAAAGGGATGGGGTCGAGCAGTACTTC.

V gene TRBV6-2 or TRBV6-3 combines with J gene TRBJ2-5, with TRBD1 as a possible D gene (5 bases). Germline CDR1 MNHEY, CDR2 SVGEGT. Trimming took 5 bases from V and 2 from J, leaving 12 bases between them. The CDR3 sequence is 14 residues long. The CDR3 DNA reads as TGTGCCAGCAGTCAGGGTCAGTCTCAAGAGACCCAGTACTTC. Amino acids: CASSQGQSQETQYF.